The rows below give T cell receptor beta chains drawn from one sample of a study of blood T cells in healthy people across ages. One entry per CDR3 protein results from TCRdb running MiXCR on the 5' RACE reads. The table shows some 760,000 distinct CDR3 sequences, with about 25% occurring only once. A further study also used this sample, focusing on T cells of mothers and their children.

Sequencing was done on a sample of blood. The receptors here all came from a boy aged 5 to 17 in good health. The CDR3 runs from the conserved cysteine through the conserved F or W. D genes are given only for firm matches. Rows may omit the clone size; those that give it use once, few, many or a size class.

clone size | J gene | V gene | D gene | CDR3 protein | CDR3 DNA
- | TRBJ2-1 | TRBV5-1 | - | CASSLAVEGSAYNEQFF | TGCGCCAGCAGCTTGGCGGTGGAAGGCAGCGCATACAATGAGCAGTTCTTC
- | TRBJ2-1 | TRBV6-5 | - | CASSRPSGNEQFF | TGTGCCAGCAGTCGCCCTTCGGGCAATGAGCAGTTCTTC
- | TRBJ2-1 | TRBV20-1 | TRBD2 | CSASKREFYNEQFF | TGCAGTGCTAGTAAGCGGGAGTTCTACAATGAGCAGTTCTTC
- | TRBJ2-1 | TRBV4-2 | - | CASSHSGTAHGTPPGNEQFF | TGTGCCAGCAGCCATTCCGGGACTGCGCACGGGACTCCCCCTGGGAATGAGCAGTTCTTC
few | TRBJ2-5 | TRBV18 | - | CASSPQQETQYF | TGTGCCAGCTCGCCCCAACAAGAGACCCAGTACTTC
- | TRBJ1-1 | TRBV10-3 | - | CAIRPRDTEAFF | TGTGCCATCAGGCCCCGAGACACTGAAGCTTTCTTT
few | TRBJ1-5 | TRBV6-1 | TRBD1 | CASSHRGDQPQHF | TGTGCCAGTTCTCACAGGGGGGATCAGCCCCAGCATTTT
few | TRBJ1-4 | TRBV28 | - | CASRPTDGEKLFF | TGTGCCAGCAGACCGACCGATGGGGAAAAACTGTTTTTT
- | TRBJ2-1 | TRBV4-1 | - | CASSQDEGLNNEQFF | TGCGCCAGCAGCCAAGATGAGGGGCTTAACAATGAGCAGTTCTTC
- | TRBJ2-1 | TRBV9 | TRBD2 | CASSVGLAAYNEQFF | TGTGCCAGCAGCGTAGGACTAGCGGCTTACAATGAGCAGTTCTTC
many | TRBJ2-4 | TRBV20-1 | TRBD2 | CSALAGGSGKNIQYF | TGCAGTGCCCTAGCGGGAGGGTCCGGCAAAAACATTCAGTACTTC
- | TRBJ2-2 | TRBV5-1 | - | CASSLALAQNTGELFF | TGCGCCAGCAGCTTGGCCCTAGCACAGAACACCGGGGAGCTGTTTTTT
- | TRBJ2-3 | TRBV7-9 | - | CASTDVMAPAGTQYF | TGTGCCAGCACCGATGTTATGGCCCCCGCGGGTACGCAGTATTTT
- | TRBJ1-2 | TRBV6-5 | - | CASSYWGRGDGYTF | TGTGCCAGCAGTTACTGGGGCAGGGGAGACGGCTACACCTTC
few | TRBJ2-3 | TRBV10-3 | TRBD2 | CAISATQTLAGRGADTKYF | TGTGCCATCAGCGCCACACAGACTCTAGCGGGGAGGGGCGCAGATACGAAGTATTTT
- | TRBJ2-1 | TRBV12-3/TRBV12-4 | TRBD2 | CASSLTLAAGNEQFF | TGTGCCAGCAGTTTGACCCTAGCGGCGGGCAATGAGCAGTTCTTC
- | TRBJ2-3 | TRBV7-2 | TRBD2 | CASSLTQLAGYTDTQYF | TGTGCCAGCAGCTTAACCCAACTAGCGGGGTACACAGATACGCAGTATTTT
- | TRBJ1-1 | TRBV7-9 | - | CAGSLRTGWDTEAFF | TGTGCCGGCAGCTTAAGAACAGGGTGGGACACTGAAGCTTTCTTT
few | TRBJ2-2 | TRBV5-1 | TRBD1 | CASSLVVSGTGDTGELFF | TGCGCCAGCAGCTTGGTGGTGTCGGGGACAGGGGACACCGGGGAGCTGTTTTTT
- | TRBJ2-1 | TRBV7-9 | TRBD2 | CASSPGGAALSNEQFF | TGTGCCAGCAGCCCCGGGGGGGCCGCTTTGAGCAATGAGCAGTTCTTC
- | TRBJ2-1 | TRBV7-3 | TRBD1 | CASSHLPGQGYNEQFF | TGTGCCAGCAGCCACCTTCCGGGACAGGGTTACAATGAGCAGTTCTTC
few | TRBJ1-6 | TRBV10-3 | - | CAISESFWQINSPLHF | TGTGCCATCAGTGAGTCCTTCTGGCAGATTAATTCACCCCTCCACTTT
few | TRBJ1-4 | TRBV28 | - | CASSLAIRAGNEKLFF | TGTGCCAGCAGTTTAGCCATCAGGGCCGGTAATGAAAAACTGTTTTTT
few | TRBJ2-4 | TRBV28 | - | CASSLVGNIQYF | TGTGCCAGCAGTTTGGTGGGAAACATTCAGTACTTC
few | TRBJ1-5 | TRBV20-1 | - | CSARNQGGPQHF | TGCAGTGCTAGAAACCAGGGAGGACCCCAGCATTTT
- | TRBJ2-7 | TRBV12-3/TRBV12-4 | - | CASSLDHEGQYF | TGTGCCAGCAGCCTGGACCACGAGGGGCAGTACTTC
- | TRBJ2-6 | TRBV6-2/TRBV6-3 | TRBD2 | CASTNGRIPISGANVLTF | TGTGCCAGCACCAACGGGAGGATACCGATCTCTGGGGCCAACGTCCTGACTTTC
- | TRBJ2-1 | TRBV20-1 | - | CSARAKTISSYNEQFF | TGCAGTGCTAGGGCCAAAACTATAAGCTCCTACAATGAGCAGTTCTTC
few | TRBJ2-1 | TRBV10-3 | - | CAISDPTRGGDNEQFF | TGTGCCATCAGTGACCCCACCCGTGGAGGGGACAATGAGCAGTTCTTC
few | TRBJ2-3 | TRBV29-1 | - | CSVGRDPSSLNTDTQYF | TGCAGCGTTGGCCGGGACCCTAGCAGCCTCAACACAGATACGCAGTATTTT
- | TRBJ2-1 | TRBV21-1 | - | CASSTRDTRNEQFF | TGTGCCAGCAGCACAAGGGACACTAGGAATGAGCAGTTCTTC
- | TRBJ2-7 | TRBV4-2 | - | CASSQLGVDEQYF | TGTGCCAGCAGCCAATTAGGGGTAGACGAGCAGTACTTC
few | TRBJ2-7 | TRBV20-1 | - | CSASSVSSYEQYF | TGCAGTGCTAGTTCTGTGAGCTCCTACGAGCAGTACTTC